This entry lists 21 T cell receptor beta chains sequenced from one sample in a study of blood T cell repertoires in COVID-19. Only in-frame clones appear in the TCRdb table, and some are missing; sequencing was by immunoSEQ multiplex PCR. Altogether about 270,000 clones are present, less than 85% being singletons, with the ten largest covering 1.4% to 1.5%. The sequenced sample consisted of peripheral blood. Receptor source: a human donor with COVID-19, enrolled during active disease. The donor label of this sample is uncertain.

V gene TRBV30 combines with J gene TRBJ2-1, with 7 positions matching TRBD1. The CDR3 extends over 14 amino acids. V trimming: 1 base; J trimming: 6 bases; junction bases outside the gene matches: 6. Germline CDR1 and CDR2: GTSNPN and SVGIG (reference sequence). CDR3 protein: CAWSGDRALNEQFF. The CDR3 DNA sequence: TGTGCCTGGAGTGGAGACAGGGCTCTCAATGAGCAGTTCTTC.

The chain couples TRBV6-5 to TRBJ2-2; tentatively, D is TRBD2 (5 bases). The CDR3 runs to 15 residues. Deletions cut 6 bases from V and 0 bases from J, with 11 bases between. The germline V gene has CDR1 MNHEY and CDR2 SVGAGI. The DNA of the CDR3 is TGTGCCAGCAGAAAGTCAGCGGCGAACACCGGGGAGCTGTTTTTT. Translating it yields CASRKSAANTGELFF.

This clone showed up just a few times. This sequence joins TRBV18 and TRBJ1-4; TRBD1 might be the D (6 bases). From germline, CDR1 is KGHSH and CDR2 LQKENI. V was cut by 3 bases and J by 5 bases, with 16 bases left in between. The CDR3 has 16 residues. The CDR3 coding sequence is TGTGCCAGCTCACCTAACCCAGACAGGCCGAATGAAAAACTGTTTTTT. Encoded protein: CASSPNPDRPNEKLFF. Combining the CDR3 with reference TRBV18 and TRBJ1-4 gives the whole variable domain NAGVMQNPRHLVRRRGQEARLRCSPMKGHSHVYWYRQLPEEGLKFMVYLQKENIIDESGMPKERFSAEFPKEGPSILRIQQVVRGDSAAYFCASSPNPDRPNEKLFFGSGTQLSVL.

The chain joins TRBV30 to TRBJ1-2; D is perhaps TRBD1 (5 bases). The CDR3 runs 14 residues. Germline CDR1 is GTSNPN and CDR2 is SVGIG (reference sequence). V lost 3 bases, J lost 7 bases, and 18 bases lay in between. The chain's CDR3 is CAWRQGAGVGGYTF. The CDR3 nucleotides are TGTGCCTGGAGGCAGGGTGCGGGGGTGGGTGGCTACACCTTC.

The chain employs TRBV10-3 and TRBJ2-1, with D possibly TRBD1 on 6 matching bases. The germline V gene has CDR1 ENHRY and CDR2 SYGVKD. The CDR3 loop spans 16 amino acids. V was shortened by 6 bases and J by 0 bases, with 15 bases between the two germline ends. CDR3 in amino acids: CAISQSTGTSYNEQFF. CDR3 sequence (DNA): TGTGCCATCAGCCAATCGACAGGAACCTCCTACAATGAGCAGTTCTTC.

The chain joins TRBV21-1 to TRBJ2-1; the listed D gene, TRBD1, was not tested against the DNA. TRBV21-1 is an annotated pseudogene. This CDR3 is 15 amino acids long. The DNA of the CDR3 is TGTGCCAGCAGCAAATCAGTGCCCCCCTCGAATGAGCAGTTCTTC. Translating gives CASSKSVPPSNEQFF.

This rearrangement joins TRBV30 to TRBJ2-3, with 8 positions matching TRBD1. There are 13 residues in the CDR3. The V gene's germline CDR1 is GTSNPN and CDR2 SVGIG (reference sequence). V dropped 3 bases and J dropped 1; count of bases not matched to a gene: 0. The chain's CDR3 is CAWRTGGTDTQYF. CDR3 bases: TGTGCCTGGAGGACAGGGGGCACAGATACGCAGTATTTT.

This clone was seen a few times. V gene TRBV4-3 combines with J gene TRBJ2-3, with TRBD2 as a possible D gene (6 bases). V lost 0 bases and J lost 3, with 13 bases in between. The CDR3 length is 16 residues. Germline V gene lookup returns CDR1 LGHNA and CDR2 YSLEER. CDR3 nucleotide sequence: TGCGCCAGCAGCCAAGATGCGGGGAGGCCTACAGATACGCAGTATTTT. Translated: CASSQDAGRPTDTQYF.

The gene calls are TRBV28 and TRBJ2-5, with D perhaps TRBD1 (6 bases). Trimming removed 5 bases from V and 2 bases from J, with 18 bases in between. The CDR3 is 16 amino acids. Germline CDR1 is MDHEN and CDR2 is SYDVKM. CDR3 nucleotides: TGTGCCAGCAGTACCCAACAGGGATGGGGACAAGAGACCCAGTACTTC. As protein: CASSTQQGWGQETQYF.

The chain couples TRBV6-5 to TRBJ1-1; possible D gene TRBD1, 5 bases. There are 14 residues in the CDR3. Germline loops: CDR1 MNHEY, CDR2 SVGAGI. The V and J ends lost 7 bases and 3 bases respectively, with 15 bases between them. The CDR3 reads CASTPGRRDTEAFF. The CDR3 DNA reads TGTGCCAGCACCCCAGGTCGCAGGGACACTGAAGCTTTCTTT.

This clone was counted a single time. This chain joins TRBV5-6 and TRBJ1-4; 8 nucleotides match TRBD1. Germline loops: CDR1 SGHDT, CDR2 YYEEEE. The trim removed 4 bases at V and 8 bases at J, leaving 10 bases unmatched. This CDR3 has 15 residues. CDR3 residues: CASSGRTGFTEKLFF. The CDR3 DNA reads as TGTGCCAGCAGCGGCCGGACAGGGTTTACGGAAAAACTGTTTTTT.

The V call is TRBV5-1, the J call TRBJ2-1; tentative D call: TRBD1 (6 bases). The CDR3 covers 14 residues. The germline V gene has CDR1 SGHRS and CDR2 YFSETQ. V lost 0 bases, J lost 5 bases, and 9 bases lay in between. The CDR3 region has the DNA TGCGCCAGCAGCTTGGGGACAGATCACAATGAGCAGTTCTTC. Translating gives CASSLGTDHNEQFF.

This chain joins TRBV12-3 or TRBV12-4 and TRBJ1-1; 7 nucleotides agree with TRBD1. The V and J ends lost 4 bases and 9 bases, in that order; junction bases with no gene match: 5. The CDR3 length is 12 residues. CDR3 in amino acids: CASSSDRAKAFF. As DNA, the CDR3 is TGTGCCAGCAGTTCCGACAGGGCAAAAGCTTTCTTT.

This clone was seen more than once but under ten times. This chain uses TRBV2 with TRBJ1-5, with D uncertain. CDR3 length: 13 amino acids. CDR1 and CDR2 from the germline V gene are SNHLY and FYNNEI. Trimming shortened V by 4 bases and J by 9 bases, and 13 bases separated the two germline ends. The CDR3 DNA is TGTGCCAGCAGTGTGAACTCGGTTGGGCCCCAGCATTTT. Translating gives CASSVNSVGPQHF.

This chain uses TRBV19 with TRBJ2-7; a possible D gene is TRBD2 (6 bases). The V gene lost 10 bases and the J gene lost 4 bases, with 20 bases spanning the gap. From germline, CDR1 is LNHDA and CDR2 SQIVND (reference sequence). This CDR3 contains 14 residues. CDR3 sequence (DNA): TGTGCCACCTCGGGTGTGGGGAGGCAGTACGAGCAGTACTTC. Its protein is CATSGVGRQYEQYF.

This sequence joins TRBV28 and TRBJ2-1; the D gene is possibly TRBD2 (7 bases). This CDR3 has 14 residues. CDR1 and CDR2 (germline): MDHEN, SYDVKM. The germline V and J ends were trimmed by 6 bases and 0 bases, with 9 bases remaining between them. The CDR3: CASRGGGSYNEQFF. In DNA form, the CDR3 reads TGTGCCAGCAGGGGAGGGGGCTCCTACAATGAGCAGTTCTTC.

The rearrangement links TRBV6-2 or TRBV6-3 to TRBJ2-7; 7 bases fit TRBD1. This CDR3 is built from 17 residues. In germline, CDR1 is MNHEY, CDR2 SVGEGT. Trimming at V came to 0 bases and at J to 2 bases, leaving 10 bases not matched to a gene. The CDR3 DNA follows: TGTGCCAGCAGTTACTCGACCCTCGGACAGGACACCTACGAGCAGTACTTC. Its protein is CASSYSTLGQDTYEQYF.

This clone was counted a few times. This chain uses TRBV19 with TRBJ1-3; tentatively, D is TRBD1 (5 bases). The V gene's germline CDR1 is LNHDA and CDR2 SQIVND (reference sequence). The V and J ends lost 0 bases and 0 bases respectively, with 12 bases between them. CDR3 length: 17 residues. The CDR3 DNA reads TGTGCCAGTAGTATAGACCTGGACACGAGCTCTGGAAACACCATATATTTT. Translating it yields CASSIDLDTSSGNTIYF.

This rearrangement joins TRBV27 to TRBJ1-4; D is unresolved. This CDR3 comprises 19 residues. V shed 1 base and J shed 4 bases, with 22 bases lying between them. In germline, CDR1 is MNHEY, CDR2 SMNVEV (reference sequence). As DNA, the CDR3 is TGTGCCAGCAGTTTATTTGGTACTCCTACAGACGGAAATAATGAAAAACTGTTTTTT. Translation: CASSLFGTPTDGNNEKLFF. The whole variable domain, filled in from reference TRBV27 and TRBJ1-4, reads EAQVTQNPRYLITVTGKKLTVTCSQNMNHEYMSWYRQDPGLGLRQIYYSMNVEVTDKGDVPEGYKVSRKEKRNFPLILESPSPNQTSLYFCASSLFGTPTDGNNEKLFFGSGTQLSVL.

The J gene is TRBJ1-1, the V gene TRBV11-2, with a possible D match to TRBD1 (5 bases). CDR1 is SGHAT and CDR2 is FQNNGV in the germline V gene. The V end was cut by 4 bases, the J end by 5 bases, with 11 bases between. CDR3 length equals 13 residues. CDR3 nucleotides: TGTGCCAGCAGCTGGGACCGGGGGACTGAAGCTTTCTTT. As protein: CASSWDRGTEAFF. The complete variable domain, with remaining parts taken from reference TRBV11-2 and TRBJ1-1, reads EAGVAQSPRYKIIEKRQSVAFWCNPISGHATLYWYQQILGQGPKLLIQFQNNGVVDDSQLPKDRFSAERLKGVDSTLKIQPAKLEDSAVYLCASSWDRGTEAFFGQGTRLTVV.

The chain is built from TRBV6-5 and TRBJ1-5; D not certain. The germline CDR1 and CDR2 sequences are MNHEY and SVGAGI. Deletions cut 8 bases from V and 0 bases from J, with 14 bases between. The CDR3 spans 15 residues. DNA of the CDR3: TGTGCCAGCGACCTCAGAGGAATTAGCAATCAGCCCCAGCATTTT. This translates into CASDLRGISNQPQHF.